This T cell receptor (beta chain) was sequenced in a study of T-cell reconstitution after alpha-beta-depleted transplantation in children. The ends lost 2 bases at V and 0 bases at J; junction bases unmatched: 2. CDR3 length: 15 residues. Germline lookup yields CDR1 MNHEY and CDR2 SVGAGI. Concerning this clonotype: Its target is unknown.

The TCRbeta library was prepared with unique molecular identifiers. In TCRdb, the PCR reads were re-called with MiXCR into one record per CDR3 protein. This repertoire shows hundreds of thousands of distinct CDR3 sequences, around 13% found once; its top ten account for over 2%. Study-wide results and limits: Diversity and T-cell counts at one year after transplant derived mostly from new T cells. Expanded clones from the graft, numbering several hundred, reportedly supplied alpha-beta T cells about two months after transplant.

Sequenced here: PBMCs, mostly from graft donor cells, sampled 360 days after TCRalphabeta/CD19-depleted stem cell transplant. The chain carries TRBV6-5 and TRBJ2-3; 7 bases are shared with TRBD2. This sequence was found in a male patient between 5 and 17 years old who had a stem cell transplant for acute myeloid leukemia, so the T cells may come from the graft donor. In DNA form, the CDR3 reads TGTGCCAGCAGTTACATGGGGGGGAGCACAGATACGCAGTATTTT. It specifies CASSYMGGSTDTQYF.